The 29 T cell receptor beta chains below were found in one sample sequenced in a study of T cell repertoires in cytomegalovirus infection. TCRdb re-called the reads through MiXCR, storing one row per CDR3 protein. In the table there are around 330,000 distinct CDR3 sequences, about a sixth of which are singletons. Sequencing was done on a sample of PBMCs. The origin of the receptors is a human donor in good health (CMV status not recorded). Some clones in this sample may be carry-over from other donors' samples.

This chain links TRBV7-2 with TRBJ2-3; possible D gene TRBD2, 6 bases. With 0 bases removed from V and 1 base from J, the gap between germline ends came to 14 bases. This CDR3 has 17 residues. Per germline, CDR1 SGHTA and CDR2 FQGNSA. In DNA, the CDR3 is TGTGCCAGCAGCTTAGCGTCGCGGGACTGGGGCACAGATACGCAGTATTTT. Amino acid sequence: CASSLASRDWGTDTQYF.

The V and J genes are TRBV12-3 or TRBV12-4 and TRBJ2-5; 7 positions match TRBD2. This CDR3 has 14 residues. The junction had 6 bases not matched to a gene; V was cut back by 7 bases and J by 1 base. The CDR3 region is CASTRGEGQETQYF. CDR3 nucleotide sequence: TGTGCCAGCACCCGAGGGGAGGGCCAAGAGACCCAGTACTTC.

In this sample, this clonotype turned up many times. The chain uses TRBV6-2 or TRBV6-3 and TRBJ1-5, with 8 nucleotides matching TRBD1. V was clipped by 6 bases and J by 4 bases; unmatched bases: 2. The CDR3 consists of 13 residues. Germline CDR1 and CDR2: MNHEY and SVGEGT. The DNA for the CDR3 is TGTGCCAGCAGGAGACAGGGGAATCAGCCCCAGCATTTT. Its translation is CASRRQGNQPQHF.

This clonotype was seen a few times. The CDR3 DNA sequence: TGTGCCAGCAGCTTGCGAACAGGGGTTGTCTTCAACACCGGGGAGCTGTTTTTT. Amino acid sequence: CASSLRTGVVFNTGELFF. The chain joins TRBV5-5 to TRBJ2-2; 7 nucleotides match TRBD1. The J segment lost 2 bases and the V segment lost 1 base, leaving 11 bases of the junction unmatched. CDR3 length: 18 amino acids. Germline values: CDR1 SGHKS, CDR2 YYEKEE (reference sequence).

This clonotype was recorded a few times. This rearrangement joins TRBV20-1 to TRBJ2-5; TRBD1 matches at 8 bases. V shed 0 bases, J shed 2 bases, and the junction held 2 bases outside the gene matches. The CDR3 length is 14 residues. The germline CDR1 and CDR2 sequences are DFQATT and SNEGSKA (reference sequence). DNA for the CDR3: TGCAGTGCTAGAGAGGGACAGGCTCAAGAGACCCAGTACTTC. Translated, it gives CSAREGQAQETQYF.

The chain carries TRBV20-1 and TRBJ2-1, with D possibly matching TRBD2 (5 bases). The CDR3 covers 14 residues. V gave up 3 bases and J gave up 3 bases, with 12 bases separating them. Germline lookup yields CDR1 DFQATT and CDR2 SNEGSKA (reference sequence). DNA of the CDR3: TGCAGTGCTAGCTCCCTAGCAAACTACAATGAGCAGTTCTTC. Translated: CSASSLANYNEQFF.

This clonotype showed up many times. This chain links TRBV7-8 with TRBJ1-5; 8 bases match TRBD1. This CDR3 spans 17 amino acids. Germline-derived CDR1 and CDR2 are SGHVS and FQNEAQ. With V trimmed by 1 base and J by 3 bases, 8 bases remained unmatched. This CDR3 reads CASSLGQGTGNNQPQHF. For the CDR3, the DNA is TGTGCCAGCAGCTTAGGACAAGGGACAGGCAACAATCAGCCCCAGCATTTT.

The chain has TRBV20-1 and TRBJ2-5; TRBD2 is a possible D gene (5 bases). Between the trimmed V and J ends, which lost 3 bases and 1 base, there was a span of 9 bases. The germline CDR1 and CDR2 sequences are DFQATT and SNEGSKA (reference sequence). The CDR3 runs to 13 residues. The CDR3 nucleotides are TGCAGTGCTAGGGAGACTATCCAAGAGACCCAGTACTTC. This translates into CSARETIQETQYF.

The chain couples TRBV5-4 to TRBJ2-7, with D perhaps matching TRBD2 (5 bases). The CDR3 is made up of 15 amino acids. V lost 1 base to trimming and J lost 0 bases, with 11 bases between them. From germline, CDR1 is SGHNT and CDR2 YYREEE (reference sequence). The CDR3 nucleotides are TGTGCCAGCAGCTTGAACCTCGCGGGCTCCTACGAGCAGTACTTC. It is translated as CASSLNLAGSYEQYF.

This clonotype was detected ten times or more. V usage is TRBV27 and J usage is TRBJ2-1; D ambiguous. Germline loops: CDR1 MNHEY, CDR2 SMNVEV (reference sequence). The CDR3 extends over 17 amino acids. Trimming stripped 3 bases from V and 6 bases from J, with 21 bases between. CDR3 protein: CASSFPTVRQDVNEQFF. CDR3 bases: TGTGCCAGCAGTTTCCCTACCGTACGCCAAGACGTCAATGAGCAGTTCTTC.

The chain couples TRBV27 to TRBJ1-6, with TRBD1 identical over 10 bases. CDR1 MNHEY and CDR2 SMNVEV come from the germline V gene (reference sequence). The CDR3 length is 14 residues. The V segment lost 6 bases and the J segment 9 bases; nucleotides outside the gene matches: 5. The CDR3 protein is CASRAGTGVSPLHF. DNA for the CDR3: TGTGCCAGCAGGGCCGGGACAGGGGTTTCACCCCTCCACTTT.

This clonotype was seen repeatedly, ten times or more. The rearrangement links TRBV7-2 to TRBJ2-2, with 8 bases matching TRBD2. The CDR3 sequence is 18 residues long. In germline, CDR1 is SGHTA, CDR2 FQGNSA. Losses at the gene ends were 4 bases for V and 2 bases for J; bases not matched to a gene: 12. CDR3 region: CASSWPPGGGTNTGELFF. The DNA for the CDR3 is TGTGCCAGCAGCTGGCCCCCCGGGGGGGGTACCAACACCGGGGAGCTGTTTTTT. The whole variable domain, filled in from reference TRBV7-2 and TRBJ2-2, reads GAGVSQSPSNKVTEKGKDVELRCDPISGHTALYWYRQSLGQGLEFLIYFQGNSAPDKSGLPSDRFSAERTGGSVSTLTIQRTQQEDSAVYLCASSWPPGGGTNTGELFFGEGSRLTVL.

This clonotype was seen many times. The CDR3 sequence: CASSFGTGNEKLFF. DNA of the CDR3: TGTGCCAGCAGCTTCGGGACAGGGAACGAAAAACTGTTTTTT. The chain combines TRBV7-9 with TRBJ1-4; 9 nucleotides agree with TRBD1. After removal of 3 bases from V and 8 bases from J, the junction contained 4 bases not matched to a gene. This CDR3 comprises 14 residues. Germline CDR1 SEHNR, CDR2 FQNEAQ (reference sequence).

This clonotype was found many times. CDR3 DNA: TGTGCCAGCAGAACTCTCGGAACTGAAGCTTTCTTT. It specifies CASRTLGTEAFF. The chain couples TRBV7-2 to TRBJ1-1; D not certain. V dropped 6 bases and J dropped 5 bases, with 10 bases sitting between them. The CDR3 has 12 amino acids. Germline loops: CDR1 SGHTA, CDR2 FQGNSA.

This clonotype has ten or more counts. The J gene is TRBJ1-4, the V gene TRBV12-3 or TRBV12-4, with D perhaps TRBD1 (5 bases). The CDR3 contains 15 residues. The ends were cut back, 5 bases at V and 4 bases at J, with 14 bases in the middle. This CDR3 is CASSPRDGNNEKLFF. The DNA of the CDR3 is TGTGCCAGCAGTCCGCGGGACGGCAATAATGAAAAACTGTTTTTT.

The table lists this clonotype with a few counts. V gene TRBV19 combines with J gene TRBJ2-7, with TRBD1 matching over 7 bases. V shed 3 bases and J 5 bases; nucleotides not matched to a gene: 4. Germline CDR1 reads LNHDA; CDR2 reads SQIVND (reference sequence). The length of the CDR3 is 13 residues. The CDR3 spells CASSIRQGHEQYF. Written as DNA, the CDR3 is TGTGCCAGTAGTATTCGACAGGGCCACGAGCAGTACTTC.

This clonotype was observed many times. This chain connects TRBV12-3 or TRBV12-4 to TRBJ1-1, with TRBD1 identical over 7 bases. The CDR3 loop spans 14 amino acids. Germline trimming cut 1 base from V and 7 bases from J; bases unmatched to any gene: 6. The CDR3 DNA reads TGTGCCAGCAGTTTAGGGGACAGCTTTCTTGAAGCTTTCTTT. Translating gives CASSLGDSFLEAFF.

This clonotype turned up a few times. This rearrangement joins TRBV4-3 to TRBJ1-3; 7 nucleotides line up with TRBD1. Germline CDR1 reads LGHNA; CDR2 reads YSLEER. V was pared by 2 bases and J by 2 bases, with 6 bases of the junction left unmatched. There are 16 residues in the CDR3. Here the CDR3 reads CASSQQPGGTGNTIYF. The CDR3 DNA is TGCGCCAGCAGCCAACAGCCAGGGGGAACTGGAAACACCATATATTTT.

This clonotype was recorded many times. The chain employs TRBV5-6 and TRBJ1-2, with D maybe TRBD1 (5 bases). The CDR3 spans 14 residues. Trimming removed 2 bases from V and 3 bases from J, with 11 bases in between. CDR1 and CDR2 from the germline V gene are SGHDT and YYEEEE. The CDR3 DNA reads TGTGCCAGCAGCTTAAAGGGGCGCGACTATGGCTACACCTTC. This translates into CASSLKGRDYGYTF.

This sequence joins TRBV20-1 and TRBJ1-6, with a tentative D call TRBD1 (5 bases). Per germline, CDR1 DFQATT and CDR2 SNEGSKA (reference sequence). V lost 1 base to trimming and J lost 0 bases, with 7 bases between them. The CDR3 consists of 15 residues. CDR3 sequence reads: CSARAGGSYNSPLHF. The CDR3, as DNA: TGCAGTGCTAGAGCGGGGGGCTCCTATAATTCACCCCTCCACTTT.

This clonotype was recorded many times. Here the CDR3 DNA reads TGTGCCAGCAGCCGACATACAGGGAACACTGAAGCTTTCTTT. Residues: CASSRHTGNTEAFF. The chain employs TRBV6-2 or TRBV6-3 and TRBJ1-1; possible D gene TRBD1, 5 bases. The CDR3 contains 14 residues. The ends were cut back, 6 bases at V and 1 base at J, with 12 bases in the middle. Per the germline V gene, CDR1 is MNHEY and CDR2 is SVGEGT.

This clonotype was counted at least ten times. The chain joins TRBV5-4 to TRBJ2-4; 9 bases are a match to TRBD1. Unmatched junction bases numbered 7, after V lost 10 bases and J lost 5 bases. This CDR3 has 13 residues. The V gene's germline CDR1 is SGHNT and CDR2 YYREEE (reference sequence). In nucleotides, the CDR3 is TGTGCCGTACTGGGACAGGGTGAAAACATTCAGTACTTC. It translates to CAVLGQGENIQYF.

This clonotype was recorded at least ten times. V is TRBV7-3 and J is TRBJ1-1; TRBD1 is a possible D gene (6 bases). The germline V and J ends were trimmed by 2 bases and 7 bases, with 14 bases remaining between them. The germline CDR1 and CDR2 sequences are SGHTA and FQGTGA. The CDR3 loop spans 14 amino acids. CDR3 residues: CASSLQGPFGEAFF. The CDR3 DNA reads TGTGCCAGCAGCTTACAGGGGCCCTTCGGTGAAGCTTTCTTT. Combining the CDR3 with reference TRBV7-3 and TRBJ1-1 gives the whole variable domain GAGVSQTPSNKVTEKGKYVELRCDPISGHTALYWYRQSLGQGPEFLIYFQGTGAADDSGLPNDRFFAVRPEGSVSTLKIQRTERGDSAVYLCASSLQGPFGEAFFGQGTRLTVV.

This clonotype was observed at least ten times. The CDR3 here is CASSLSRETQYF. The CDR3 DNA follows: TGTGCCAGCAGCTTAAGCAGAGAGACCCAGTACTTC. J is TRBJ2-5 and V is TRBV7-2, with unresolved D. CDR3 length: 12 residues. Trimming cost V 2 bases and J 4 bases, with 5 bases left between them. In germline, CDR1 is SGHTA, CDR2 FQGNSA.

This clonotype was counted between two and nine times. The J gene is TRBJ2-2, the V gene TRBV5-6; D is perhaps TRBD1 (6 bases). V was clipped by 2 bases and J by 2 bases, with 19 bases between them. Germline lookup yields CDR1 SGHDT and CDR2 YYEEEE. This CDR3 region has 18 residues. The CDR3 region has the DNA TGTGCCAGCAGCTTTGGTTTTCGGACAGCCGGTAACACCGGGGAGCTGTTTTTT. It encodes CASSFGFRTAGNTGELFF.

To note about this clonotype: Lacking the conserved final phenylalanine or tryptophan, this CDR3 likely reflects a read error. DNA for the CDR3: TGTGCCAGCAGCAAATACAATGAGCAGTTCATC. As protein: CASSKYNEQFI. This chain connects TRBV28 to TRBJ2-1; D is ambiguous. The CDR3 length is 11 residues. Trimming pared 6 bases from V and 4 bases from J, leaving 4 bases between. The V gene's germline CDR1 is MDHEN and CDR2 SYDVKM.

The table lists this clonotype with a few counts. V gene TRBV6-5 combines with J gene TRBJ2-1, with D possibly being TRBD2 (6 bases). This CDR3 region has 15 residues. V was shortened by 2 bases and J by 8 bases, with 16 bases between the two germline ends. Germline-derived CDR1 and CDR2 are MNHEY and SVGAGI. The CDR3 DNA reads TGTGCCAGCAGTTACAACGGTCGGGGGTCGGATGAGCAGTTCTTC. The encoded protein is CASSYNGRGSDEQFF.

Ten or more counts support this clonotype. The gene calls are TRBV7-8 and TRBJ1-1; 8 bases are shared with TRBD1. Germline-derived CDR1 and CDR2 are SGHVS and FQNEAQ. The CDR3 sequence is 16 residues long. The V gene end was trimmed by 4 bases and the J gene end by 1 base; junction bases not matched to a gene: 8. The CDR3 protein is CASSSNRGVSNTEAFF. CDR3 in DNA: TGTGCCAGCAGCTCAAACAGGGGGGTATCGAACACTGAAGCTTTCTTT.

Ten or more counts support this clonotype. V gene TRBV12-3 or TRBV12-4 combines with J gene TRBJ1-6; 9 bases fit TRBD1. The CDR3 totals 15 residues. V was clipped by 7 bases and J by 6 bases; unmatched bases: 7. For the CDR3, the DNA is TGTGCCAGCACCTCGTCGGGACAGGGTAATTCACCCCTCCACTTT. Amino acids: CASTSSGQGNSPLHF.